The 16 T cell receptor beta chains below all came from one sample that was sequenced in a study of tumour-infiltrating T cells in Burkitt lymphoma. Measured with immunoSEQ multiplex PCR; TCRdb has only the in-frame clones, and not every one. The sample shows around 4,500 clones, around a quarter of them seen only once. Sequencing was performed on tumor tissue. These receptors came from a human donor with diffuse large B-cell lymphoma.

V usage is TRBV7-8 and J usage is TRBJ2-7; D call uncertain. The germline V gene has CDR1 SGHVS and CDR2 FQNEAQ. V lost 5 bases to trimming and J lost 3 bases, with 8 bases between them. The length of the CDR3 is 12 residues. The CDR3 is CASSLTDYEQYF. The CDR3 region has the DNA TGTGCCAGCAGCCTTACAGACTACGAGCAGTACTTC.

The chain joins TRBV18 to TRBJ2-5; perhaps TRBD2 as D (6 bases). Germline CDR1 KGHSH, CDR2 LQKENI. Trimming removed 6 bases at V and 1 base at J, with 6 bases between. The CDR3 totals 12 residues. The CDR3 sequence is CASSGLQETQYF. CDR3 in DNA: TGTGCCAGCTCGGGACTCCAAGAGACCCAGTACTTC.

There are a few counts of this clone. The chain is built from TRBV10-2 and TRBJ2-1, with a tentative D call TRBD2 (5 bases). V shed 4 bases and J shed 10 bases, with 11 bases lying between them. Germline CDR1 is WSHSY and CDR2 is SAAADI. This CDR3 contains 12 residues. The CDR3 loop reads CASSGTWREQFF. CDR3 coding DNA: TGCGCCAGCAGTGGGACTTGGCGCGAGCAGTTCTTC.

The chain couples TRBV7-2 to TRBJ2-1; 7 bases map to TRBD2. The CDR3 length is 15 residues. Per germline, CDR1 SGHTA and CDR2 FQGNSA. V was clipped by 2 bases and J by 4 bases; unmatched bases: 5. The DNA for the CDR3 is TGTGCCAGCAGCTTATCGGGACTACCTTACAATGAGCAGTTCTTC. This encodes CASSLSGLPYNEQFF.

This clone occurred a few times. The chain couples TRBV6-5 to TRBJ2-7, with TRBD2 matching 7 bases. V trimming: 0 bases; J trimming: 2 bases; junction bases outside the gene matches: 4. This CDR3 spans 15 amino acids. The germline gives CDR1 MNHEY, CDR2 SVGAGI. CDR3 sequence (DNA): TGTGCCAGCAGTTACTCGGGACTACCGCCCTACGAGCAGTACTTC. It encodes CASSYSGLPPYEQYF.

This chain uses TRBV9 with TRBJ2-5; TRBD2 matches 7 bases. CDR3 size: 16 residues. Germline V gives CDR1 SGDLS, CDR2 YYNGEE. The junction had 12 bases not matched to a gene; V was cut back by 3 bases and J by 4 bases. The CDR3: CASSAQGGGSGETQYF. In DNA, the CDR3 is TGTGCCAGCAGCGCCCAAGGAGGCGGGAGTGGAGAGACCCAGTACTTC.

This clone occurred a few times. For the CDR3, the DNA is TGTGCCAGCGAAGACAGGGGAACTGAAGCTTTCTTT. This codes for CASEDRGTEAFF. The chain is built from TRBV6-6 and TRBJ1-1, with 8 nucleotides matching TRBD1. Germline V gene sequence: CDR1 MNHNY, CDR2 SVGAGI (reference sequence). This CDR3 region has 12 residues. J lost 5 bases, V lost 8 bases, and 4 bases had no gene match.

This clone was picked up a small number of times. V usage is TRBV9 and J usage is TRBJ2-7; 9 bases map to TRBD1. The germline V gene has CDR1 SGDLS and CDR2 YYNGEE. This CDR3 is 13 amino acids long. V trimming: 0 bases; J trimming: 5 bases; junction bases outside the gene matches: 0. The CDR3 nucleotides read TGTGCCAGCAGCGTAGGGGACAGGGACGAGCAGTACTTC. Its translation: CASSVGDRDEQYF.

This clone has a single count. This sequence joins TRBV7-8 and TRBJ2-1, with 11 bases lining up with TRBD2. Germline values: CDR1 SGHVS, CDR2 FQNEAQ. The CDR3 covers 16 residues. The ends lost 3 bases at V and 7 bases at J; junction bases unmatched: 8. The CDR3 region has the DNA TGTGCCAGCAGCTTGGCTCCACTAGCGGGAGTAAATGAGCAGTTCTTC. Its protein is CASSLAPLAGVNEQFF. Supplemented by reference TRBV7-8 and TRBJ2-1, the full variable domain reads GAGVSQSPRYKVAKRGQDVALRCDPISGHVSLFWYQQALGQGPEFLTYFQNEAQLDKSGLPSDRFFAERPEGSVSTLKIQRTQQEDSAVYLCASSLAPLAGVNEQFFGPGTRLTVL.

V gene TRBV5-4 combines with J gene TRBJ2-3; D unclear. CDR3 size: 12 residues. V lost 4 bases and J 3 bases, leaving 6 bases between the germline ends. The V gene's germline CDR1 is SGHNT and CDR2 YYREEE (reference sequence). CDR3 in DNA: TGTGCCAGCAGCGGGCCTACAGATACGCAGTATTTT. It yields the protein CASSGPTDTQYF. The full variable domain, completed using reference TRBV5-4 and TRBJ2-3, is ETGVTQSPTHLIKTRGQQVTLRCSSQSGHNTVSWYQQALGQGPQFIFQYYREEENGRGNFPPRFSGLQFPNYSSELNVNALELDDSALYLCASSGPTDTQYFGPGTRLTVL.

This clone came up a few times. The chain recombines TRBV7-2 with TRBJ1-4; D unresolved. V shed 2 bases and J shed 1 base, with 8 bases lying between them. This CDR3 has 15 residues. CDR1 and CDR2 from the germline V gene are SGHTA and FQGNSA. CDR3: CASSLNKGTNEKLFF. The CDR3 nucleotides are TGTGCCAGCAGCTTAAATAAAGGAACTAATGAAAAACTGTTTTTT. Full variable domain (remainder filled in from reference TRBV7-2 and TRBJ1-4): GAGVSQSPSNKVTEKGKDVELRCDPISGHTALYWYRQSLGQGLEFLIYFQGNSAPDKSGLPSDRFSAERTGGSVSTLTIQRTQQEDSAVYLCASSLNKGTNEKLFFGSGTQLSVL.

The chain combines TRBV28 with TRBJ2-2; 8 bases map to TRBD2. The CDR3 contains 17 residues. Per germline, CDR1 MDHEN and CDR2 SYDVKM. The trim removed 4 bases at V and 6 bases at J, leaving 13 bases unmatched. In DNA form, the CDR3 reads TGTGCCAGCAGTTCTCTAACGGCCGGGACTAGTGCCGGGGAGCTGTTTTTT. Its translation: CASSSLTAGTSAGELFF.

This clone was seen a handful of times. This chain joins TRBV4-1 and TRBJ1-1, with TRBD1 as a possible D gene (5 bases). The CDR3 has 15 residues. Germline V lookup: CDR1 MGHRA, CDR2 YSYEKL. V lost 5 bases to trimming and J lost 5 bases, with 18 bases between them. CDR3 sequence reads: CASSTGRMQGTEAFF. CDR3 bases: TGCGCCAGCAGCACGGGACGGATGCAGGGTACTGAAGCTTTCTTT.

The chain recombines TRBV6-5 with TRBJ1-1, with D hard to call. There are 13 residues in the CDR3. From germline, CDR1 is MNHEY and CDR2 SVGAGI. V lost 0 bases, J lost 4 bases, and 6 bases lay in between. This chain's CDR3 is CASSYSGITEAFF. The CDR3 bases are TGTGCCAGCAGTTACTCCGGCATCACTGAAGCTTTCTTT.

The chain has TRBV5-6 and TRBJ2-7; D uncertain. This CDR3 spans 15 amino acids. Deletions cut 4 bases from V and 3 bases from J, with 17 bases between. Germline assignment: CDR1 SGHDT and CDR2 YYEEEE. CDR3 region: CASSAGVSSHYEQYF. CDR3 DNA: TGTGCCAGCAGCGCAGGAGTTAGCTCCCACTACGAGCAGTACTTC.

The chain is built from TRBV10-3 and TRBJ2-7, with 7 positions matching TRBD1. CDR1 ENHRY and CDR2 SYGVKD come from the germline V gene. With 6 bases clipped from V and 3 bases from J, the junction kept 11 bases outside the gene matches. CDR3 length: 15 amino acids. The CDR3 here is CAISMGDSGIYEQYF. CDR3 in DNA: TGTGCCATCAGCATGGGGGACAGTGGGATCTACGAGCAGTACTTC.